This T cell receptor (beta chain) emerged from a study of blood T cell repertoires in COVID-19 (TCRdb year 2020). For the wider study: Samples covering the acute and convalescent phases of COVID-19 were provided by collaborators in the United States, Italy and Spain. The prospective study material was composed of cDNA or gDNA derived from T cells, B-cell-depleted T cells, or PBMCs. Subjects who had been exposed to COVID-19, were actively infected with it, or had recovered from it provided the deeply sampled blood TCRbeta repertoires that made up the dataset. A freely available public database, intended as a resource for researchers studying the immune response to SARS-CoV-2, is where the repertoires were released. The samples were drawn from two sources: the first 160 participants of the ongoing ImmuneRACE study, and approximately 1,300 subjects contributed by 6 global collaborators. Nearly every sample came with metadata listing a de-identified subject ID, COVID-19 status, age in years and sex. HLA class I and class II types, where available, came from metadata supplied by the sample provider rather than from assay-based typing. General study outcomes and caveats: The amount of clinical and demographic metadata varied by source and participant and was provided uncurated.

Each collaborating institution followed its own protocols to collect whole blood in K2EDTA tubes. For TCRbeta analysis, collaborator samples were shipped as frozen whole blood, as isolated PBMCs, or as DNA extracted from either sample type. To note about this clone: The clone's antigen remains unknown. Nothing much larger sits one base from this clone, and base qualities are not available.

The CDR3 measures 13 amino acids from cysteine to phenylalanine. CDR3 DNA is the only sequence kept; it has 39 bases, read in frame from the first base. The germline V gene yields ENHRY for CDR1 and SYGVKD for CDR2. For this chain, trimming is 11 bases at the V end and 3 bases at the J end, and the number of junction bases without a gene match is 9. The immunoSEQ Assay, a bias-controlled multiplex PCR, was used to amplify TCRbeta CDR3 regions from genomic DNA. Per the authors' processing: The number of nucleated cells in each sample was estimated from the amplification of reference gene primers within the assay. To quantify the absolute abundance of each unique TCRbeta CDR3 rearrangement, sequence reads were collapsed and filtered. Productive Simpson clonality was computed per sample as the square root of Simpson's diversity index over productive rearrangements. TCRdb mirrors the immuneACCESS table, restricted to in-frame sequences. Some clones are absent from its copies; in checked studies, under half trace to an unresolved V gene, and the reason for the others is unknown. V and J calls and clone size are as listed in that table; D and trimming were resolved from the DNA. The sample data list 150,000 to 200,000 clones, and about 86% of these were observed just once. Approximately 3.3% of the sample lies in the top ten.

The sequence links TRBV10-3 to TRBJ2-7, and 8 bases in between align with TRBD2. Material: peripheral blood. This TCR came from a man between 18 and 35 years old with active or convalescent COVID-19. The nucleotide sequence reads as follows: TGTGCCGTCGGGGGGGGTCGGATCTACGAGCAGTACTTC. Its protein product is CAVGGGRIYEQYF.